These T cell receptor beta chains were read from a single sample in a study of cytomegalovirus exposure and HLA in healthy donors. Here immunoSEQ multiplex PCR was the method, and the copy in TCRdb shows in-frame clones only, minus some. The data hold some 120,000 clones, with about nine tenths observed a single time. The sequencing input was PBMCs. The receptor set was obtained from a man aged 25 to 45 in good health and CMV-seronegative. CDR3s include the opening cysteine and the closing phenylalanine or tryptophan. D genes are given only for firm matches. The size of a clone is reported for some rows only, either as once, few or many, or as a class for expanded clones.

cdr3_aa: CASSDGRRETQYF
cdr3_nt: TGTGCCAGCAGCGACGGCAGGAGGGAGACCCAGTACTTC
v_call: TRBV9
clone_size: NA
d_call: NA
j_call: TRBJ2-5

cdr3_aa: CASSGGTAFSGNTIYF
cdr3_nt: TGTGCCAGCAGCGGCGGGACGGCGTTCTCTGGAAACACCATATATTTT
v_call: TRBV5-6
clone_size: once
d_call: NA
j_call: TRBJ1-3

cdr3_aa: CAWSGGQRNEKLFF
cdr3_nt: TGTGCCTGGAGCGGGGGACAGCGGAATGAAAAACTGTTTTTT
v_call: TRBV30
clone_size: NA
d_call: TRBD1
j_call: TRBJ1-4

cdr3_aa: CASSVRDRAWGTQYF
cdr3_nt: TGTGCCAGCAGCGTACGAGACAGGGCGTGGGGTACGCAGTATTTT
v_call: TRBV9
clone_size: NA
d_call: TRBD1
j_call: TRBJ2-3

cdr3_aa: CASNLVAGDMSEQFF
cdr3_nt: TGTGCCAGCAATCTCGTAGCGGGAGATATGAGTGAGCAGTTCTTC
v_call: TRBV2
clone_size: NA
d_call: TRBD2
j_call: TRBJ2-1

cdr3_aa: CASSRTSGSYEQYF
cdr3_nt: TGCGCCAGCAGCCGGACTAGCGGCTCCTACGAGCAGTACTTC
v_call: TRBV4-1
clone_size: NA
d_call: TRBD2
j_call: TRBJ2-7

cdr3_aa: CASSRLGQSLPEQYF
cdr3_nt: TGTGCCAGCAGCCGATTGGGACAGAGCCTACCCGAGCAGTACTTC
v_call: TRBV5-6
clone_size: NA
d_call: TRBD1
j_call: TRBJ2-7

cdr3_aa: CASSLRSGQGARNEKLFF
cdr3_nt: TGTGCCAGCAGCTTACGGTCGGGACAGGGGGCTCGAAATGAAAAACTGTTTTTT
v_call: TRBV11-2
clone_size: NA
d_call: TRBD1
j_call: TRBJ1-4

cdr3_aa: CASSLAAQAGYTF
cdr3_nt: TGTGCCAGCAGCTTAGCGGCCCAAGCGGGCTACACCTTC
v_call: TRBV7-2
clone_size: NA
d_call: NA
j_call: TRBJ1-2

cdr3_aa: CASSQDSDRGVYEQYF
cdr3_nt: TGTGCCAGCAGCCAAGATTCGGACAGGGGTGTCTACGAGCAGTACTTC
v_call: TRBV14
clone_size: NA
d_call: TRBD1
j_call: TRBJ2-7

cdr3_aa: CASSTGQKQYF
cdr3_nt: TGTGCCAGCAGTACTGGACAGAAGCAGTACTTC
v_call: TRBV2
clone_size: NA
d_call: NA
j_call: TRBJ2-7

cdr3_aa: CASSLVSSGSSSYEQYF
cdr3_nt: TGTGCCAGCAGCTTAGTATCGAGCGGTTCGAGCTCCTACGAGCAGTACTTC
v_call: TRBV7-2
clone_size: NA
d_call: NA
j_call: TRBJ2-7

cdr3_aa: CASSQVAQRGDEQYF
cdr3_nt: TGCGCCAGCAGCCAAGTTGCCCAGCGGGGGGACGAGCAGTACTTC
v_call: TRBV4-3
clone_size: NA
d_call: TRBD2
j_call: TRBJ2-7

cdr3_aa: CASSVDTRETQYF
cdr3_nt: TGTGCCAGCAGCGTAGATACTAGAGAGACCCAGTACTTC
v_call: TRBV9
clone_size: once
d_call: NA
j_call: TRBJ2-5

cdr3_aa: CASSDIGIPGNTIYF
cdr3_nt: TGTGCCAGCAGCGACATCGGGATACCTGGAAACACCATATATTTT
v_call: TRBV6-1
clone_size: NA
d_call: NA
j_call: TRBJ1-3

cdr3_aa: CASEGNSHEQYF
cdr3_nt: TGTGCCAGCGAGGGAAACTCCCACGAGCAGTACTTC
v_call: TRBV25-1
clone_size: few
d_call: NA
j_call: TRBJ2-7

cdr3_aa: CASLRKLAGTEAFF
cdr3_nt: TGTGCCAGTCTCCGCAAGTTGGCGGGCACTGAAGCTTTCTTT
v_call: TRBV19
clone_size: NA
d_call: NA
j_call: TRBJ1-1

cdr3_aa: CAWSPRVSMNTEAFF
cdr3_nt: TGTGCCTGGAGTCCGAGGGTCAGTATGAACACTGAAGCTTTCTTT
v_call: TRBV30
clone_size: NA
d_call: NA
j_call: TRBJ1-1

cdr3_aa: CASSKVAGGYFSDEQFF
cdr3_nt: TGTGCCAGCAGCAAAGTTGCTGGCGGGTATTTCAGTGATGAGCAGTTCTTC
v_call: TRBV21-1
clone_size: NA
d_call: NA
j_call: TRBJ2-1

cdr3_aa: CASSQGLAGGLEQFF
cdr3_nt: TGCGCCAGCAGCCAGGGACTAGCGGGAGGGCTTGAGCAGTTCTTC
v_call: TRBV4-1
clone_size: NA
d_call: TRBD2
j_call: TRBJ2-1

cdr3_aa: CASSALSAGSTEAFF
cdr3_nt: TGTGCCAGCAGCGCTCTTTCCGCAGGTTCGACTGAAGCTTTCTTT
v_call: TRBV9
clone_size: NA
d_call: NA
j_call: TRBJ1-1

cdr3_aa: CASSLSGENEQFF
cdr3_nt: TGTGCCAGCAGCTTATCCGGGGAAAATGAGCAGTTCTTC
v_call: TRBV11-3
clone_size: NA
d_call: NA
j_call: TRBJ2-1

cdr3_aa: CASSQVLAGTAQQYF
cdr3_nt: TGCGCCAGCAGCCAAGTACTAGCGGGAACGGCACAGCAGTACTTC
v_call: TRBV4-3
clone_size: NA
d_call: TRBD2
j_call: TRBJ2-7

cdr3_aa: CASSPRDNEKLFF
cdr3_nt: TGTGCCAGCTCACCACGCGATAATGAAAAACTGTTTTTT
v_call: TRBV18
clone_size: NA
d_call: NA
j_call: TRBJ1-4

cdr3_aa: CASSLGLRVGYQPQHF
cdr3_nt: TGTGCCAGCAGCTTAGGTCTCAGGGTAGGATATCAGCCCCAGCATTTT
v_call: TRBV5-6
clone_size: NA
d_call: NA
j_call: TRBJ1-5

cdr3_aa: CASRRTGSNEQFF
cdr3_nt: TGTGCCAGCAGGAGGACAGGTAGCAATGAGCAGTTCTTC
v_call: TRBV6-5
clone_size: few
d_call: TRBD1
j_call: TRBJ2-1

cdr3_aa: CSVTDRTSSYEQYF
cdr3_nt: TGCAGCGTAACGGACAGGACAAGCTCCTACGAGCAGTACTTC
v_call: TRBV29-1
clone_size: NA
d_call: TRBD1
j_call: TRBJ2-7

cdr3_aa: CASSVGRAADTQYF
cdr3_nt: TGTGCCAGCAGCGTAGGCAGGGCCGCAGATACGCAGTATTTT
v_call: TRBV9
clone_size: NA
d_call: NA
j_call: TRBJ2-3

cdr3_aa: CASSLDRGDRANEKLFF
cdr3_nt: TGTGCCAGCAGCTTAGACCGGGGGGACAGGGCTAATGAAAAACTGTTTTTT
v_call: TRBV7-6
clone_size: NA
d_call: TRBD1
j_call: TRBJ1-4

cdr3_aa: CASSRASGYTDTQYF
cdr3_nt: TGTGCCAGCAGTAGGGCTAGCGGATACACAGATACGCAGTATTTT
v_call: TRBV7-9
clone_size: once
d_call: TRBD2
j_call: TRBJ2-3

cdr3_aa: CASSLAGTGETYEQYF
cdr3_nt: TGCGCCAGCAGCCTAGCCGGGACAGGGGAGACCTACGAGCAGTACTTC
v_call: TRBV4-1
clone_size: NA
d_call: TRBD1
j_call: TRBJ2-7

cdr3_aa: CAWSGRNSYEQYF
cdr3_nt: TGTGCCTGGAGTGGCAGGAACTCCTACGAGCAGTACTTC
v_call: TRBV30
clone_size: NA
d_call: NA
j_call: TRBJ2-7

cdr3_aa: CASSLGQYNEQFF
cdr3_nt: TGTGCCAGCAGCTTGGGACAGTACAATGAGCAGTTCTTC
v_call: TRBV7-7
clone_size: NA
d_call: TRBD1
j_call: TRBJ2-1